Listed below are T cell receptor beta chains from one sample, sequenced in a study of cytomegalovirus exposure and HLA in healthy donors. Sequenced by immunoSEQ multiplex PCR; TCRdb stores in-frame clones only, minus some. The repertoire includes roughly 160,000 clones, about 72% of them detected once, and approximately 1.5% sits in the top ten. The sample consisted of PBMCs. The receptor source for this set is a girl aged 10-17 years in good health and CMV-seronegative. Both conserved end residues are part of each CDR3. A D gene is named only where the DNA matches it firmly. Clone size is given for some rows only: seen once, a few or many times, or a class if the clone is expanded.

D gene	J gene	clone size	V gene	CDR3 DNA	CDR3 protein
NA	TRBJ1-6	few	TRBV2	TGTGCCAGCAAGGGGGAGAATTCACCCCTCCACTTT	CASKGENSPLHF
NA	TRBJ2-5	NA	TRBV7-2	TGTGCCAGCAGCTTTCGGGGGACCCAGTACTTC	CASSFRGTQYF
NA	TRBJ2-7	once	TRBV7-8	TGTGCCAGCAGCTCCCCAGGGAGGCTTCGCTACGAGCAGTACTTC	CASSSPGRLRYEQYF
NA	TRBJ1-4	few	TRBV19	TGTGCCAGCAGGGGTTCAACTAATGAAAAACTGTTTTTT	CASRGSTNEKLFF
NA	TRBJ2-5	NA	TRBV7-7	TGTGCCAGCAGCTTAGGAGCTCGGGGAGAGACCCAGTACTTC	CASSLGARGETQYF
NA	TRBJ2-7	NA	TRBV19	TGTGCCAGTAGTATTCCTGGGACAAACTACGAGCAGTACTTC	CASSIPGTNYEQYF
TRBD1	TRBJ1-4	NA	TRBV9	TGTGCCAGCAGCGTTACAGGGGCAACTAATGAAAAACTGTTTTTT	CASSVTGATNEKLFF
NA	TRBJ2-5	NA	TRBV4-1	TGCGCCAGCAGCCAAGGCCCCACTAGCCGGGAGACCCAGTACTTC	CASSQGPTSRETQYF
NA	TRBJ2-4	once	TRBV2	TGTGCCAGCAGATCAGGGTCGGCCAAGGCCAAAAACATTCAGTACTTC	CASRSGSAKAKNIQYF
NA	TRBJ1-4	few	TRBV19	TGTGCCAGTAGTACCCGAGGATGTAATGAAAAACTGTTTTTT	CASSTRGCNEKLFF
TRBD1	TRBJ2-2	NA	TRBV7-2	TGTGCCAGCAGCCCCGAGGGGGCCACCGGGGAGCTGTTTTTT	CASSPEGATGELFF
TRBD1	TRBJ1-4	NA	TRBV5-1	TGCGCCAGCAGCTCCAGAGGGACAGATGAAAAACTGTTTTTT	CASSSRGTDEKLFF
TRBD1	TRBJ1-5	once	TRBV7-6	TGTGCCAGCAGCTTACAGGGGGTCAATCAGCCCCAGCATTTT	CASSLQGVNQPQHF
TRBD1	TRBJ2-7	NA	TRBV19	TGTGCCAGTAGTATTAGTTCCGGGACAGCGTTGCCCTTC	CASSISSGTALPF
NA	TRBJ2-1	NA	TRBV6-6	TGTGCCAGCAGAACTTTGGCGGGCCCCAGGAGGGAGCAGTTCTTC	CASRTLAGPRREQFF
TRBD1	TRBJ1-6	NA	TRBV28	TGTGCCAGCAGTTCCGGGACAGGGGTAAATTCACCCCTCCACTTT	CASSSGTGVNSPLHF
NA	TRBJ2-2	NA	TRBV6-6	TGTGCCACCCAGCTCTGGGGGGGCGACACCGGGGAGCTGTTTTTT	CATQLWGGDTGELFF
TRBD1	TRBJ1-2	NA	TRBV5-1	TGCGCCAGCAGCCGAGGGGACAGCATTAACTATGGCTACACCTTC	CASSRGDSINYGYTF
TRBD2	TRBJ2-1	NA	TRBV4-1	TGCGCCAGCAGCCAAGTGGCACCCGGGACTAGCGGGGGGGCCTACAATGAGCAGTTCTTC	CASSQVAPGTSGGAYNEQFF
NA	TRBJ2-7	NA	TRBV2	TGTGCCACAGTTCCCGACATACCCTACGAGCAGTACTTC	CATVPDIPYEQYF
TRBD2	TRBJ2-3	few	TRBV5-1	TGCGCCAGCAGCTTGGAACTAGCGGGGGGTACAGATACGCAGTATTTT	CASSLELAGGTDTQYF
NA	TRBJ2-1	NA	TRBV2	TGTGCCAGCACCACTGGGTTTACTAGGGAGCAGTTCTTC	CASTTGFTREQFF
NA	TRBJ1-5	few	TRBV19	TGTGCCAGTAGTATGGATCTAGCCAGGGGAAGCAATCAGCCCCAGCATTTT	CASSMDLARGSNQPQHF
NA	TRBJ2-7	NA	TRBV6-5	TGTGCCAGCAGTCCGCAGGGGCTCGACTACGAGCAGTACTTC	CASSPQGLDYEQYF
NA	TRBJ1-5	NA	TRBV2	TGTGCCAGCAGTTCCCAAGGCGGGGGGACGGCGAGACAGCCCCAGCATTTT	CASSSQGGGTARQPQHF
NA	TRBJ1-6	NA	TRBV6-5	TGTGCCAGCAGTCGCGACGAGGAGGATTCACCCCTCCACTTT	CASSRDEEDSPLHF
TRBD1	TRBJ2-6	few	TRBV5-1	TGCGCCAGCAGCTTGATTGCTAGGACAGGAGTCTCTGGGGCCAACGTCCTGACTTTC	CASSLIARTGVSGANVLTF